These 21 T cell receptor beta chains share one sample of origin, sequenced in a study of identical twins. One entry per CDR3 protein, called by TCRdb with MiXCR from the 5' RACE reads. The sample has around 570,000 distinct CDR3 sequences, 7.5% to 10% seen once. This sample was also put to use in a study of yellow fever vaccine responses in identical twins.

The sequenced sample consisted of PBMCs. These receptors were obtained from a woman aged 18-29 years in good health.

This clonotype occurred a few times. The rearrangement joins TRBV6-4 to TRBJ2-1; tentatively, D is TRBD2 (8 bases). CDR1 MRHNA and CDR2 SNTAGT come from the germline V gene. Deletions cut 9 bases from V and 14 bases from J, with 20 bases between. This CDR3 has 12 residues. The CDR3: CASGQARAGEFF. CDR3 DNA: TGTGCCAGTGGACAGGCACGAGCGGGGGAGTTCTTC.

This clonotype was counted many times. This chain uses TRBV9 with TRBJ2-1; TRBD1 might be the D (6 bases). The CDR3 runs 14 residues. V was clipped by 0 bases and J by 8 bases, with 12 bases between them. Germline CDR1 reads SGDLS; CDR2 reads YYNGEE. The CDR3 DNA is TGTGCCAGCAGCGTAGCCTCCAGGGGCGATGAGCAGTTCTTC. This gives the protein CASSVASRGDEQFF.

This clonotype was seen many times. This chain links TRBV6-1 with TRBJ2-1, with a weak D call TRBD1 (6 bases). The CDR3 length is 14 residues. Deletions cut 6 bases from V and 4 bases from J, with 13 bases between. The V gene's germline CDR1 is MNHNS and CDR2 SASEGT. CDR3 coding DNA: TGTGCCAGCAGAAACAGGGAAACGTACAATGAGCAGTTCTTC. Its translation is CASRNRETYNEQFF.

This clonotype was recorded many times. V and J are TRBV6-5 and TRBJ2-7; 9 bases match TRBD1. V lost 2 bases, J lost 2 bases, and 7 bases stayed unmatched. This CDR3 region has 16 residues. Germline CDR1 reads MNHEY; CDR2 reads SVGAGI. CDR3 coding DNA: TGTGCCAGCAGTTACCAAAGGACAGGGGTCGCCTACGAGCAGTACTTC. Encoded protein: CASSYQRTGVAYEQYF.

Only a few counts were recorded for this clonotype. The chain is built from TRBV6-5 and TRBJ1-1; weak D call: TRBD1 (6 bases). The ends were cut back, 0 bases at V and 6 bases at J, with 11 bases in the middle. Germline V gene data show CDR1 as MNHEY and CDR2 as SVGAGI. The CDR3 runs 14 residues. The DNA for the CDR3 is TGTGCCAGCAGTTACTCGAGGGGGGTTGCTGAAGCTTTCTTT. Its translation: CASSYSRGVAEAFF.

The V call is TRBV5-1, the J call TRBJ2-3; unclear D gene. Germline assignment: CDR1 SGHRS and CDR2 YFSETQ. V shed 0 bases and J shed 2 bases, with 13 bases lying between them. The CDR3 spans 16 residues. The CDR3 DNA sequence: TGCGCCAGCAGCTTGGTTGAGAAGGGATCCACAGATACGCAGTATTTT. It is translated as CASSLVEKGSTDTQYF.

V is TRBV20-1 and J is TRBJ1-5; tentatively, D is TRBD1 (5 bases). Germline-derived CDR1 and CDR2 are DFQATT and SNEGSKA (reference sequence). The CDR3 length is 13 residues. Trimming cost V 3 bases and J 3 bases, with 9 bases left between them. Here the CDR3 DNA reads TGCAGTGCTAGGGGGCCGTACAATCAGCCCCAGCATTTT. Residues: CSARGPYNQPQHF.

This clonotype was detected only a few times. The chain links TRBV7-9 to TRBJ2-2; unclear D gene. This CDR3 is built from 14 residues. CDR1 SEHNR and CDR2 FQNEAQ come from the germline V gene (reference sequence). V lost 2 bases and J 5 bases, leaving 9 bases between the germline ends. In DNA, the CDR3 is TGTGCCAGCAGCTTATTCCCGGAGACCGGGGAGCTGTTTTTT. This sequence encodes CASSLFPETGELFF.

The chain joins TRBV12-3 or TRBV12-4 to TRBJ2-5; 7 positions match TRBD1. With 5 bases clipped from V and 3 bases from J, the junction kept 12 bases outside the gene matches. The CDR3 length is 16 residues. CDR3 amino acids: CASSTETGYREETQYF. The CDR3 DNA reads TGTGCCAGCAGTACCGAGACAGGGTATAGGGAAGAGACCCAGTACTTC.

This clonotype was counted ten times or more. The chain combines TRBV4-1 with TRBJ2-7; TRBD1 agrees at 9 bases. This CDR3 spans 15 amino acids. With V trimmed by 2 bases and J by 3 bases, 5 bases remained unmatched. The germline CDR1 and CDR2 sequences are MGHRA and YSYEKL. The CDR3 nucleotides are TGCGCCAGCAGCCAAACGACAGGGGGGGGCTACGAGCAGTACTTC. This gives the protein CASSQTTGGGYEQYF.

This clonotype was seen more than once but under ten times. This sequence joins TRBV28 and TRBJ2-5; TRBD2 aligns across 10 bases. Germline V gene lookup returns CDR1 MDHEN and CDR2 SYDVKM. This CDR3 comprises 16 residues. V lost 5 bases and J lost 2; bases outside the gene matches: 8. CDR3 DNA sequence: TGTGCCAGCAGTCTCTCGACTAGCGGGTCTCAAGAGACCCAGTACTTC. This gives the protein CASSLSTSGSQETQYF.

The J gene is TRBJ2-5, the V gene TRBV2, with 10 positions matching TRBD2. CDR3 size: 16 residues. Germline assignment: CDR1 SNHLY and CDR2 FYNNEI. Trimming took 2 bases from V and 2 from J; bases not matched to a gene: 5. CDR3 nucleotide sequence: TGTGCCAGCAGTGAATTATTAGCGGGGGGACAAGAGACCCAGTACTTC. It yields the protein CASSELLAGGQETQYF.

This clonotype was detected only a few times. The rearrangement joins TRBV6-6 to TRBJ2-1; D perhaps matches TRBD2 (5 bases). This CDR3 is 13 amino acids long. Germline CDR1 and CDR2: MNHNY and SVGAGI (reference sequence). Trimming removed 0 bases at V and 12 bases at J, with 12 bases between. CDR3 DNA sequence: TGTGCCAGCAGTTACTCGATCGTCGGGGTGCAGTTCTTC. The encoded protein is CASSYSIVGVQFF.

This clonotype was recorded at least ten times. V gene TRBV12-3 or TRBV12-4 combines with J gene TRBJ1-1; D is ambiguous. Trimming took 2 bases from V and 1 from J, leaving 11 bases between them. This CDR3 has 15 residues. For the CDR3, the DNA is TGTGCCAGCAGTTTATTTAGGGTATCGAACACTGAAGCTTTCTTT. The encoded protein is CASSLFRVSNTEAFF.

About this clonotype itself: A much larger clone sits a single nucleotide away, making a read error possible. CDR3 sequence reads: CASSLSADRGIEQFF. In DNA form, the CDR3 reads TGCGCCAGCAGCTTGTCAGCGGACAGGGGGATTGAGCAGTTCTTC. V usage is TRBV5-1 and J usage is TRBJ2-1; 10 positions match TRBD1. There are 15 residues in the CDR3. V shed 1 base and J 9 bases; nucleotides not matched to a gene: 7. Germline CDR1 reads SGHRS; CDR2 reads YFSETQ.

This clonotype was counted at least ten times. The rearrangement links TRBV29-1 to TRBJ2-1; 14 nucleotides line up with TRBD2. Germline trimming cut 3 bases from V and 12 bases from J; bases unmatched to any gene: 7. CDR1 is SQVTM, CDR2 ANQGSEA, per germline. The CDR3 has 14 amino acids. The CDR3 is CSVEGTSGGRGQFF. DNA for the CDR3: TGCAGCGTTGAGGGGACTAGCGGGGGTAGGGGGCAGTTCTTC.

Many counts were recorded for this clonotype. The V and J genes are TRBV7-8 and TRBJ1-1; D is undetermined. V dropped 1 base and J dropped 0 bases, with 12 bases sitting between them. CDR1 SGHVS and CDR2 FQNEAQ come from the germline V gene. This CDR3 has 16 amino acids. The CDR3 reads CASSLEGLRMNTEAFF. The CDR3 DNA sequence: TGTGCCAGCAGCTTAGAAGGGTTACGTATGAACACTGAAGCTTTCTTT.

At least ten counts were recorded for this clonotype. J is TRBJ2-1 and V is TRBV5-5; 12 bases match TRBD2. V lost 7 bases and J lost 6; bases outside the gene matches: 8. Germline V gives CDR1 SGHKS, CDR2 YYEKEE (reference sequence). The CDR3 runs 15 residues. The CDR3 DNA follows: TGTGCCAGCTTTCGGACTAGCGGGGTCTCCAATGAGCAGTTCTTC. This sequence encodes CASFRTSGVSNEQFF.

At least ten counts were recorded for this clonotype. V and J are TRBV9 and TRBJ1-6, with D perhaps matching TRBD1 (6 bases). Germline V gene sequence: CDR1 SGDLS, CDR2 YYNGEE. The ends were cut back, 3 bases at V and 8 bases at J, with 12 bases in the middle. The CDR3 consists of 14 residues. The CDR3, as DNA: TGTGCCAGCAGCGCCACAGGGACTTATTCACCCCTCCACTTT. It codes for CASSATGTYSPLHF.

Many counts were recorded for this clonotype. The genes are TRBV9 and TRBJ2-2, with 8 bases lining up with TRBD2. Losses at the gene ends were 2 bases for V and 7 bases for J; bases not matched to a gene: 19. CDR1 is SGDLS and CDR2 is YYNGEE in the germline V gene. The CDR3 spans 19 residues. The CDR3 nucleotides read TGTGCCAGCAGCGTCTCGCCGTTGGGCGGGACTAGGCAAAACGGGGAGCTGTTTTTT. Protein product: CASSVSPLGGTRQNGELFF.

This clonotype was observed at least ten times. The gene calls are TRBV28 and TRBJ2-1; 8 nucleotides align to TRBD2. The CDR3 loop spans 16 amino acids. V lost 2 bases to trimming and J lost 6 bases; unmatched junction nucleotides: 9. The germline gives CDR1 MDHEN, CDR2 SYDVKM. The CDR3 bases are TGTGCCAGCAGTTTACCCCCCCCGGGGGGGCTCAATGAGCAGTTCTTC. This gives the protein CASSLPPPGGLNEQFF.